The T cell receptor (beta chain) under discussion was sequenced for a study of cytomegalovirus exposure and HLA in healthy donors. Study-level information: Genetic ancestry analysis placed more than 80% of the 398 donors that were genotyped in the Caucasian-associated cluster. Study observations and caveats: After further analysis at a later stage, around 17,000 TCR beta sequences were associated with HLA alleles at 0.05 false discovery rate.

The CDR3 consists of 12 residues. V was shortened by 5 bases and J by 0 bases, with 4 bases between the two germline ends. Germline-derived CDR1 and CDR2 are MDHEN and SYDVKM. The PCR made use of 60 Vbeta and 13 Jbeta primers. Using immunoSEQ multiplex PCR, the repertoire was profiled, and TCRdb retains in-frame clones only, with some absent. The sample gives some 86,000 clones, less than 75% of which show up once; 2% to 2.5% is in the top ten. Turning to this clone: Its target is not known.

The V and J genes are TRBV28 and TRBJ1-2; D gene uncertain. Sequencing was performed on PBMCs. The source of this sequence is a man aged 25-45 years in good health and CMV-seronegative. CDR3 region: CASSGANYGYTF. The DNA of the CDR3 is TGTGCCAGCAGTGGAGCTAACTATGGCTACACCTTC.